The next 14 T cell receptor beta chains were all read from a single sample in a study of cytomegalovirus exposure and HLA in healthy donors. PCR employed 60 Vbeta and 13 Jbeta primers. Assay used: immunoSEQ multiplex PCR; TCRdb lists only in-frame clones, some missing. The sample contains about 230,000 clones, about 80% of which appear only once. The sequencing input was PBMCs. The source is a woman aged 35 to 49 in good health and CMV-seronegative.

There are a few counts of this clone. The V gene is TRBV7-9, the J gene TRBJ2-4, with 10 nucleotides matching TRBD1. Germline CDR1 SEHNR, CDR2 FQNEAQ (reference sequence). Trimming at V came to 4 bases and at J to 8 bases, leaving 5 bases not matched to a gene. The CDR3 is 14 residues long. The CDR3 region is CASSSRDRGYIQYF. The CDR3 nucleotides are TGTGCCAGCAGCTCCCGGGACAGGGGTTACATTCAGTACTTC.

This clone has a handful of counts. The genes are TRBV5-1 and TRBJ2-2, with D possibly being TRBD1 (5 bases). The CDR3 runs to 13 residues. With 1 base removed from V and 7 bases from J, the gap between germline ends came to 8 bases. Germline V gene sequence: CDR1 SGHRS, CDR2 YFSETQ. In nucleotides, the CDR3 is TGCGCCAGCAGCTTGTCAGGGATCGGGGAGCTGTTTTTT. This translates into CASSLSGIGELFF.

This clone was seen more than once but under ten times. The chain has TRBV7-8 and TRBJ2-7, with 9 bases matching TRBD1. Per the germline V gene, CDR1 is SGHVS and CDR2 is FQNEAQ. V trimming: 5 bases; J trimming: 4 bases; junction bases outside the gene matches: 9. The CDR3 is 15 residues long. For the CDR3, the DNA is TGTGCCAGCAGCCGGGCGCGACAGGGGGATTACGAGCAGTACTTC. The encoded protein is CASSRARQGDYEQYF.

The chain has TRBV7-9 and TRBJ1-5; no clear D gene. Germline loops: CDR1 SEHNR, CDR2 FQNEAQ (reference sequence). The CDR3 length is 12 residues. With 5 bases removed from V and 7 bases from J, the gap between germline ends came to 9 bases. The DNA for the CDR3 is TGTGCCAGCAGCCCCACGGGACAGCCCCAGCATTTT. It is translated as CASSPTGQPQHF. The full variable domain, its missing parts supplied by reference TRBV7-9 and TRBJ1-5, is DTGVSQNPRHKITKRGQNVTFRCDPISEHNRLYWYRQTLGQGPEFLTYFQNEAQLEKSRLLSDRFSAERPKGSFSTLEIQRTEQGDSAMYLCASSPTGQPQHFGDGTRLSIL.

The chain couples TRBV28 to TRBJ2-3; the match to TRBD2 covers 10 bases. This CDR3 region has 16 residues. CDR1 is MDHEN, CDR2 SYDVKM, per germline. V lost 8 bases and J lost 4; bases outside the gene matches: 12. The CDR3 coding sequence is TGTGCCAGCTCTAGCGGGGGCCTCCGGAGGGCAGATACGCAGTATTTT. Encoded protein: CASSSGGLRRADTQYF. Together with reference TRBV28 and TRBJ2-3, the CDR3 gives the full variable domain: DVKVTQSSRYLVKRTGEKVFLECVQDMDHENMFWYRQDPGLGLRLIYFSYDVKMKEKGDIPEGYSVSREKKERFSLILESASTNQTSMYLCASSSGGLRRADTQYFGPGTRLTVL.

This clone was seen more than once but under ten times. The chain recombines TRBV28 with TRBJ1-2; TRBD1 matches 7 bases. The V and J ends lost 7 bases and 2 bases, in that order; junction bases with no gene match: 10. Germline CDR1 reads MDHEN; CDR2 reads SYDVKM. The CDR3 consists of 15 residues. CDR3 region: CASTPGDRKNYGYTF. CDR3 DNA sequence: TGTGCCAGCACCCCTGGGGACAGAAAAAACTATGGCTACACCTTC.

A few counts support this clone. The genes are TRBV9 and TRBJ1-4; no definite D call. Trimming shortened V by 5 bases and J by 8 bases, and 16 bases separated the two germline ends. The V gene's germline CDR1 is SGDLS and CDR2 YYNGEE. The CDR3 consists of 14 residues. The CDR3 reads CASSQNVAGEKLFF. CDR3 nucleotide sequence: TGTGCCAGCAGTCAAAATGTTGCCGGGGAAAAACTGTTTTTT.

This chain uses TRBV2 with TRBJ2-1, with D maybe TRBD2 (7 bases). This CDR3 is built from 15 residues. Per germline, CDR1 SNHLY and CDR2 FYNNEI. V gave up 4 bases and J gave up 4 bases, with 14 bases separating them. The DNA for the CDR3 is TGTGCCAGCAGTGCGTTGGGGGGGGCTTACAATGAGCAGTTCTTC. Encoded protein: CASSALGGAYNEQFF.

The V and J genes are TRBV5-8 and TRBJ2-1, with TRBD2 matching 11 bases. There are 15 residues in the CDR3. The germline gives CDR1 SGHTS, CDR2 YDEGEE. V lost 3 bases to trimming and J lost 8 bases; unmatched junction nucleotides: 7. CDR3 in amino acids: CASSYSGGAEDEQFF. The CDR3 DNA reads as TGTGCCAGCAGCTATAGCGGGGGGGCGGAGGATGAGCAGTTCTTC.

This clone was observed a few times. The CDR3 DNA follows: TGTGCCAGCAGCGAGAGAGGGGGCACTCAGCCCCAGCATTTT. It yields the protein CASSERGGTQPQHF. The V and J genes are TRBV9 and TRBJ1-5; 7 bases agree with TRBD1. Germline assignment: CDR1 SGDLS and CDR2 YYNGEE. CDR3 length: 14 residues. V trimming: 3 bases; J trimming: 6 bases; junction bases outside the gene matches: 6.

The chain links TRBV10-3 to TRBJ1-2, with TRBD1 identical over 8 bases. Germline V lookup: CDR1 ENHRY, CDR2 SYGVKD. J gave up 8 bases and V 4 bases, and 3 bases lay outside the gene matches. The CDR3 consists of 12 residues. Written as DNA, the CDR3 is TGTGCCATCAGTGGGACAGGGTGGGGCTACACCTTC. Translation gives CAISGTGWGYTF.

The chain is built from TRBV6-6 and TRBJ2-5, with a tentative D call TRBD1 (7 bases). Germline CDR1 and CDR2: MNHNY and SVGAGI (reference sequence). Trimming stripped 0 bases from V and 11 bases from J, with 19 bases between. The length of the CDR3 is 15 residues. CDR3: CASSYSRDSPGEQYF. CDR3 nucleotides: TGTGCCAGCAGTTACTCACGGGACAGCCCGGGAGAGCAGTACTTC.

The CDR3 loop is CASGLMSVAGEKLFF. Written as DNA, the CDR3 is TGTGCCAGCGGACTGATGTCCGTGGCAGGTGAAAAACTGTTTTTT. The rearrangement joins TRBV28 to TRBJ1-4; D gene unclear. The CDR3 totals 15 residues. Germline V CDR1 and CDR2: MDHEN, SYDVKM. The V end lost 8 bases, the J end lost 7 bases, and 20 bases lay between the germline ends.

The rearrangement joins TRBV19 to TRBJ1-2; D uncertain. The CDR3 is 13 residues long. The germline V and J ends were trimmed by 3 bases and 4 bases, with 9 bases remaining between them. Germline V gene data show CDR1 as LNHDA and CDR2 as SQIVND (reference sequence). The CDR3 is CASSIVHLYGYTF. For the CDR3, the DNA is TGTGCCAGTAGTATCGTACACCTCTATGGCTACACCTTC. The entire variable domain, with the rest obtained from reference TRBV19 and TRBJ1-2, is as follows: DGGITQSPKYLFRKEGQNVTLSCEQNLNHDAMYWYRQDPGQGLRLIYYSQIVNDFQKGDIAEGYSVSREKKESFPLTVTSAQKNPTAFYLCASSIVHLYGYTFGSGTRLTVV.